These T cell receptor beta chains were read from a single sample in a study of T cells in Graves' hyperthyroidism and ophthalmopathy. One entry per CDR3 protein, called by TCRdb with MiXCR from the multiplex PCR reads. The sample lists 95,000 to 110,000 distinct CDR3 sequences, roughly 47% seen once, with roughly 24% in the top ten. What was sequenced was blood. The receptors derive from a man aged 35 to 55 with Graves' hyperthyroidism. Each CDR3 is given with its conserved first and last residue. Fields, in order: CDR3 length, clone size, D gene, J gene, V gene, CDR3 protein, CDR3 DNA. A D gene is named only where the DNA matches it firmly. Size values are once, few and many counts, or a class for expanded clones, and some rows have none.

len: 15; abundance: many; d_gene: -; j_gene: TRBJ2-1; v_gene: TRBV7-9; CDR3aa: CASSLVAGAFYEQFF; CDR3nt: TGTGCCAGCAGCTTAGTGGCCGGAGCCTTCTATGAGCAGTTCTTC
len: 15; abundance: many; d_gene: -; j_gene: TRBJ2-2; v_gene: TRBV5-5; CDR3aa: CASSLRGGDTGELFF; CDR3nt: TGTGCCAGCAGCTTGCGGGGTGGGGACACCGGGGAGCTGTTTTTT
len: 16; abundance: few; d_gene: TRBD1; j_gene: TRBJ1-3; v_gene: TRBV6-1; CDR3aa: CASSGTGVYSGNTIYF; CDR3nt: TGTGCCAGCAGCGGCACAGGGGTCTACTCTGGAAACACCATATATTTT
len: 14; abundance: many; d_gene: -; j_gene: TRBJ1-2; v_gene: TRBV19; CDR3aa: CASSIPGRDYGYTF; CDR3nt: TGTGCCAGTAGTATACCCGGACGGGACTATGGCTACACCTTC
len: 13; abundance: -; d_gene: -; j_gene: TRBJ1-5; v_gene: TRBV20-1; CDR3aa: CSASLEERWPLHF; CDR3nt: TGCAGTGCTAGTCTGGAAGAACGTTGGCCCCTGCATTTT
len: 16; abundance: many; d_gene: TRBD2; j_gene: TRBJ2-3; v_gene: TRBV5-1; CDR3aa: CASSFGPGGTADTQYF; CDR3nt: TGCGCCAGCAGCTTTGGACCGGGGGGTACCGCAGATACGCAGTATTTT
len: 12; abundance: -; d_gene: -; j_gene: TRBJ1-4; v_gene: TRBV15; CDR3aa: CATSTGREKRFF; CDR3nt: TGTGCCACCTCCACAGGGCGGGAAAAACGGTTTTTT
len: 13; abundance: -; d_gene: -; j_gene: TRBJ2-5; v_gene: TRBV5-4; CDR3aa: CASSVVTSGTQYF; CDR3nt: TGTGCCAGCAGCGTGGTAACCAGTGGGACCCAGTACTTC
len: 13; abundance: -; d_gene: TRBD2; j_gene: TRBJ2-5; v_gene: TRBV7-2; CDR3aa: CASSFSGSETQYF; CDR3nt: TGTGCCAGCAGCTTTAGCGGGTCAGAGACCCAGTACTTC
len: 16; abundance: many; d_gene: -; j_gene: TRBJ2-7; v_gene: TRBV7-2; CDR3aa: CASSYLSRGGIYEQYF; CDR3nt: TGTGCCAGCAGCTATCTCAGTAGGGGGGGGATCTACGAGCAGTACTTC
len: 14; abundance: many; d_gene: -; j_gene: TRBJ1-1; v_gene: TRBV14; CDR3aa: CASSRAGMNTEAFF; CDR3nt: TGTGCCAGCAGCCGGGCAGGGATGAACACTGAAGCTTTCTTT
len: 16; abundance: -; d_gene: TRBD2; j_gene: TRBJ2-3; v_gene: TRBV2; CDR3aa: CASRVLAGDHYNEQYF; CDR3nt: TGTGCCAGCAGAGTACTAGCGGGGGACCACTACAATGAGCAGTATTTT
len: 15; abundance: many; d_gene: TRBD1; j_gene: TRBJ1-6; v_gene: TRBV2; CDR3aa: CASSLDRDRASGLHF; CDR3nt: TGTGCCAGCAGTCTTGATCGGGACAGGGCTTCTGGCCTCCACTTT
len: 17; abundance: -; d_gene: -; j_gene: TRBJ2-6; v_gene: TRBV9; CDR3aa: CASSDRGGGTGANVLTF; CDR3nt: TGTGCCAGCAGCGACAGGGGGGGTGGCACTGGGGCCAACGTCCTGACTTTC
len: 13; abundance: medium-sized; d_gene: TRBD1; j_gene: TRBJ1-2; v_gene: TRBV2; CDR3aa: CASSETGDYGYTF; CDR3nt: TGTGCCAGCAGTGAGACAGGGGACTATGGCTACACCTTC
len: 11; abundance: -; d_gene: TRBD1; j_gene: TRBJ2-3; v_gene: TRBV10-1; CDR3aa: CAIPGGDTQYF; CDR3nt: TGTGCCATCCCAGGGGGAGATACGCAGTATTTT
len: 15; abundance: many; d_gene: -; j_gene: TRBJ2-7; v_gene: TRBV11-2; CDR3aa: CASSQSRVSSYEQYF; CDR3nt: TGTGCCAGCAGCCAATCCCGGGTGAGCTCCTACGAGCAGTACTTC
len: 13; abundance: -; d_gene: -; j_gene: TRBJ2-7; v_gene: TRBV28; CDR3aa: CASTGPLGYEQYF; CDR3nt: TGTGCCAGCACTGGGCCCCTCGGATACGAGCAGTACTTC
len: 15; abundance: many; d_gene: TRBD2; j_gene: TRBJ2-7; v_gene: TRBV20-1; CDR3aa: CSASRLAGHLYEQYF; CDR3nt: TGCAGTGCTAGTAGACTAGCGGGCCACCTCTACGAGCAGTACTTC
len: 16; abundance: -; d_gene: -; j_gene: TRBJ2-1; v_gene: TRBV7-3; CDR3aa: CASSPTWLVGTGEQFF; CDR3nt: TGTGCCAGCAGCCCAACGTGGCTGGTTGGCACCGGGGAGCAGTTCTTC
len: 18; abundance: -; d_gene: TRBD1; j_gene: TRBJ2-2; v_gene: TRBV7-2; CDR3aa: CASSARRQGVSNTGELFF; CDR3nt: TGTGCCAGCAGCGCGCGTCGACAGGGGGTTTCGAACACCGGGGAGCTGTTTTTT
len: 16; abundance: many; d_gene: -; j_gene: TRBJ1-1; v_gene: TRBV7-9; CDR3aa: CASSYGTPDGAAEAFF; CDR3nt: TGTGCCAGCAGCTACGGGACGCCGGACGGGGCCGCTGAAGCTTTCTTT
len: 14; abundance: -; d_gene: -; j_gene: TRBJ2-7; v_gene: TRBV9; CDR3aa: CASSSGTSSYEQYF; CDR3nt: TGTGCCAGCAGCTCGGGGACCAGCTCCTACGAGCAGTACTTC
len: 11; abundance: -; d_gene: -; j_gene: TRBJ2-1; v_gene: TRBV20-1; CDR3aa: CSGLRMHERFF; CDR3nt: TGCAGTGGGTTAAGGATGCATGAGCGGTTCTTC
len: 15; abundance: many; d_gene: TRBD1; j_gene: TRBJ2-7; v_gene: TRBV12-3/TRBV12-4; CDR3aa: CASSLIDRGPGEQYF; CDR3nt: TGTGCCAGCAGTTTAATCGACAGGGGGCCCGGCGAGCAGTACTTC
len: 13; abundance: many; d_gene: -; j_gene: TRBJ2-3; v_gene: TRBV5-1; CDR3aa: CASSFFAPDTQYF; CDR3nt: TGCGCCAGCAGCTTCTTTGCCCCGGATACGCAGTATTTT
len: 14; abundance: many; d_gene: -; j_gene: TRBJ2-7; v_gene: TRBV7-9; CDR3aa: CASSSRQKSYEQYF; CDR3nt: TGTGCCAGCAGCTCTAGACAGAAATCCTACGAGCAGTACTTC
len: 16; abundance: many; d_gene: TRBD1; j_gene: TRBJ2-5; v_gene: TRBV5-8; CDR3aa: CASSFTSGTGKETQYF; CDR3nt: TGTGCCAGCAGCTTCACTTCCGGGACAGGGAAAGAGACCCAGTACTTC
len: 16; abundance: -; d_gene: -; j_gene: TRBJ2-7; v_gene: TRBV2; CDR3aa: CASSGRTGWNSYEQYF; CDR3nt: TGTGCCAGCAGTGGGAGAACAGGGTGGAACTCCTACGAGCAGTACTTC
len: 13; abundance: many; d_gene: TRBD1; j_gene: TRBJ2-7; v_gene: TRBV4-3; CDR3aa: CAFGQGYSYEQYF; CDR3nt: TGCGCCTTCGGACAGGGTTATTCCTACGAGCAGTACTTC
len: 13; abundance: once; d_gene: -; j_gene: TRBJ1-5; v_gene: TRBV2; CDR3aa: CASRGGGQPPQHF; CDR3nt: TGTGCCAGCCGTGGTGGGGGGCAACCGCCCCAGCATTTT
len: 13; abundance: many; d_gene: -; j_gene: TRBJ1-1; v_gene: TRBV2; CDR3aa: CASSRTLNTEAFF; CDR3nt: TGTGCCAGCAGCCGAACTTTGAACACTGAAGCTTTCTTT
len: 14; abundance: -; d_gene: -; j_gene: TRBJ1-6; v_gene: TRBV5-6; CDR3aa: CASSTGPGKEPLHF; CDR3nt: TGTGCCAGCAGCACGGGACCAGGAAAGGAACCCCTCCACTTT
len: 15; abundance: many; d_gene: TRBD2; j_gene: TRBJ2-1; v_gene: TRBV19; CDR3aa: CASRGRGSSYNEQFF; CDR3nt: TGTGCCAGTAGGGGGCGGGGGAGCTCCTACAATGAGCAGTTCTTC
len: 13; abundance: -; d_gene: -; j_gene: TRBJ2-7; v_gene: TRBV19; CDR3aa: CASSIRPAYEQYF; CDR3nt: TGTGCCAGTAGTATCAGGCCAGCCTACGAGCAGTACTTC
len: 13; abundance: many; d_gene: -; j_gene: TRBJ2-1; v_gene: TRBV2; CDR3aa: CASSQWTSNEQFF; CDR3nt: TGTGCCAGCAGTCAGTGGACGTCCAATGAGCAGTTCTTC
len: 14; abundance: -; d_gene: TRBD1; j_gene: TRBJ1-6; v_gene: TRBV7-6; CDR3aa: CASSLRQGWSPLHF; CDR3nt: TGTGCCAGCAGCTTAAGACAGGGCTGGTCACCCCTCCACTTT
len: 12; abundance: -; d_gene: -; j_gene: TRBJ1-1; v_gene: TRBV29-1; CDR3aa: CSVPGTNTEAFF; CDR3nt: TGCAGCGTACCCGGGACAAACACTGAAGCTTTCTTT